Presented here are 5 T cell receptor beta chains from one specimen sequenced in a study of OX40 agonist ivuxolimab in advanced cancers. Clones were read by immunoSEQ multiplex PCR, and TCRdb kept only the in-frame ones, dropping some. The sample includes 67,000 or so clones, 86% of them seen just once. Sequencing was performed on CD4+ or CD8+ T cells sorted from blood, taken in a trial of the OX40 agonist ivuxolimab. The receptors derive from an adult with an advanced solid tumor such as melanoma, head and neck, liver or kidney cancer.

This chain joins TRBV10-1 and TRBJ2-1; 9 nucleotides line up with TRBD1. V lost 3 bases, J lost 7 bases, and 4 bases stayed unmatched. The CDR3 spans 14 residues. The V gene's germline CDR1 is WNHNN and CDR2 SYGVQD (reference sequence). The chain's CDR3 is CASSEQGARNEQFF. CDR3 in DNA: TGCGCCAGCAGTGAACAGGGGGCGCGGAATGAGCAGTTCTTC.

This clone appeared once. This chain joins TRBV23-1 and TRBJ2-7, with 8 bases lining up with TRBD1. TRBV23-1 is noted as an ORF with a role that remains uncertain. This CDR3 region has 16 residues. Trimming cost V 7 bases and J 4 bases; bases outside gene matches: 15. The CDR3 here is CASTLQGAPGKYEQYF. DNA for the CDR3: TGCGCCAGCACCCTGCAGGGGGCGCCTGGGAAGTACGAGCAGTACTTC.

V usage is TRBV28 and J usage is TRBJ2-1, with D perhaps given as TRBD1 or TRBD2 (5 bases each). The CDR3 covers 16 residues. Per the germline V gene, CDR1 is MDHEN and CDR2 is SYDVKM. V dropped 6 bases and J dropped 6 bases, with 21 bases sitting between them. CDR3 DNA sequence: TGTGCCAGCAGCCCTACTCGGGACCTGTTCTCCAATGAGCAGTTCTTC. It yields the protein CASSPTRDLFSNEQFF. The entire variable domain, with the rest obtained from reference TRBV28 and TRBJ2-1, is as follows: DVKVTQSSRYLVKRTGEKVFLECVQDMDHENMFWYRQDPGLGLRLIYFSYDVKMKEKGDIPEGYSVSREKKERFSLILESASTNQTSMYLCASSPTRDLFSNEQFFGPGTRLTVL.

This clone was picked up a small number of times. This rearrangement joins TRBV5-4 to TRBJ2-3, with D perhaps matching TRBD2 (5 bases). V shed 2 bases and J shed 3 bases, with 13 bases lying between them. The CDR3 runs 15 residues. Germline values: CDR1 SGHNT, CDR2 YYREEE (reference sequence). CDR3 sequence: CASSLEGRSTDTQYF. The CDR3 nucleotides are TGTGCCAGCAGCTTAGAGGGCCGCTCGACAGATACGCAGTATTTT.

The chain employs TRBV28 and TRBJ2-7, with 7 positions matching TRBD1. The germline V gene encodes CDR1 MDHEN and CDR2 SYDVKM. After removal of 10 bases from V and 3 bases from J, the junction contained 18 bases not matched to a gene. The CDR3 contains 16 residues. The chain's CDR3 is CAITPTGATKGYEQYF. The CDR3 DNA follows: TGTGCCATCACACCCACAGGGGCCACGAAAGGCTACGAGCAGTACTTC.